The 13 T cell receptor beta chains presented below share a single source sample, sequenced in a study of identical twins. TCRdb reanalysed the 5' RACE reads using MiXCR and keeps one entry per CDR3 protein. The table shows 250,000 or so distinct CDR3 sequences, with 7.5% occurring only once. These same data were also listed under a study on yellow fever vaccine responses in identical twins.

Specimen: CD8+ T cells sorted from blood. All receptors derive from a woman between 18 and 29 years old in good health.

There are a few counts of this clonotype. CDR3 bases: TGTGCCAGCAGCCCAGGCCTACTAGCGGGAGGGAACTACGAGCAGTACTTC. Translating gives CASSPGLLAGGNYEQYF. V gene TRBV28 combines with J gene TRBJ2-7; 13 bases agree with TRBD2. J lost 3 bases, V lost 6 bases, and 11 bases had no gene match. The CDR3 contains 17 residues. In germline, CDR1 is MDHEN, CDR2 SYDVKM.

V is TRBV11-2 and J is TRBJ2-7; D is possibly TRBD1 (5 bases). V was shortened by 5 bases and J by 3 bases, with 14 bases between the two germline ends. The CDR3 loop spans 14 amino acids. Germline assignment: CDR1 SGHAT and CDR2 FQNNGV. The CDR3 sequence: CASSIDSWVYEQYV. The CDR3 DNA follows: TGTGCCAGCAGCATCGACAGCTGGGTCTACGAGCAGTACGTC.

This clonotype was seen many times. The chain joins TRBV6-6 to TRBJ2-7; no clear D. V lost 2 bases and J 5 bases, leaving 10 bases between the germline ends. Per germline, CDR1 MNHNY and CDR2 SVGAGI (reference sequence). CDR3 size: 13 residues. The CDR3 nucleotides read TGTGCCAGCAGTTACGGGCCCCTTGACGAGCAGTACTTC. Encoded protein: CASSYGPLDEQYF.

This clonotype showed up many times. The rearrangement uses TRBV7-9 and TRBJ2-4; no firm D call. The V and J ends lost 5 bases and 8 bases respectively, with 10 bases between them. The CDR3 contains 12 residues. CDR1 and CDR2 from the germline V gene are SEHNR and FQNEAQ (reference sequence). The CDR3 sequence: CASSPYPDIQYF. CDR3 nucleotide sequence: TGTGCCAGCAGCCCCTATCCAGACATTCAGTACTTC.

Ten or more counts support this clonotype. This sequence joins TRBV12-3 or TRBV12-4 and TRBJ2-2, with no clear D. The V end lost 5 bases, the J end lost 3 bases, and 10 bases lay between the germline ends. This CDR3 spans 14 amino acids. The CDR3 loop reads CASSPAHDTGELFF. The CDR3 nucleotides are TGTGCCAGCAGTCCCGCCCACGACACCGGGGAGCTGTTTTTT.

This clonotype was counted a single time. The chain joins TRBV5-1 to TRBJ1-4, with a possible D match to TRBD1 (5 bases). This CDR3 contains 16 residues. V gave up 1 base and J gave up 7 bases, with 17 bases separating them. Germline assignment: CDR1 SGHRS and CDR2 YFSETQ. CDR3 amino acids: CASSLPDGGGTEKLFF. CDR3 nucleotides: TGCGCCAGCAGCTTGCCTGACGGTGGCGGGACTGAAAAACTGTTTTTT.

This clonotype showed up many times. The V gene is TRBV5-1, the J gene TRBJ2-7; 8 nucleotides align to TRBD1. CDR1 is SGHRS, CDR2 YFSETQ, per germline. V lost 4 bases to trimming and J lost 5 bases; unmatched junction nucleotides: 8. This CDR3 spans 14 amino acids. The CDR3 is CASSIGQGLDEQYF. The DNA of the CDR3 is TGCGCCAGCAGCATAGGACAGGGTTTGGACGAGCAGTACTTC.

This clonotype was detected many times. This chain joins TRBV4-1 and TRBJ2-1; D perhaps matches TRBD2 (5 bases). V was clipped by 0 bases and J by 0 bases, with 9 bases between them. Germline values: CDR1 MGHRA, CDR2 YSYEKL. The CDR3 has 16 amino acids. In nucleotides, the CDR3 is TGCGCCAGCAGCCAAGAATCGGGGAGCTCCTACAATGAGCAGTTCTTC. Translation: CASSQESGSSYNEQFF.

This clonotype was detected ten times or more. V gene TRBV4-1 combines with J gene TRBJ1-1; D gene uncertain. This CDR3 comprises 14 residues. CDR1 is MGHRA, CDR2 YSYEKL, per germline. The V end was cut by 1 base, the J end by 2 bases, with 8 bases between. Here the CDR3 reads CASSQVLGNTEAFF. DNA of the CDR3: TGCGCCAGCAGCCAAGTATTGGGTAACACTGAAGCTTTCTTT.

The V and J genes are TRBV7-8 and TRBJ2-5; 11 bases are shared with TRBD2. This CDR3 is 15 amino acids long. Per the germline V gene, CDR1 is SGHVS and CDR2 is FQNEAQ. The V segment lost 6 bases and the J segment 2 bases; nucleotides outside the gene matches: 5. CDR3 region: CASRILAGVQETQYF. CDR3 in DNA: TGTGCCAGCAGAATACTAGCGGGGGTACAAGAGACCCAGTACTTC. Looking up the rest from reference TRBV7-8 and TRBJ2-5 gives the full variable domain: GAGVSQSPRYKVAKRGQDVALRCDPISGHVSLFWYQQALGQGPEFLTYFQNEAQLDKSGLPSDRFFAERPEGSVSTLKIQRTQQEDSAVYLCASRILAGVQETQYFGPGTRLLVL.

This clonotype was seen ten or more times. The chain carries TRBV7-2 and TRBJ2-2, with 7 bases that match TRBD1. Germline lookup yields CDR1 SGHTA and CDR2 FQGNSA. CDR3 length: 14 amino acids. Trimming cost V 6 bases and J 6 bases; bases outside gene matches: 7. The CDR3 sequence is CASSPGGRSGELFF. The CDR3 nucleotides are TGTGCCAGCAGTCCAGGGGGACGTTCCGGGGAGCTGTTTTTT.

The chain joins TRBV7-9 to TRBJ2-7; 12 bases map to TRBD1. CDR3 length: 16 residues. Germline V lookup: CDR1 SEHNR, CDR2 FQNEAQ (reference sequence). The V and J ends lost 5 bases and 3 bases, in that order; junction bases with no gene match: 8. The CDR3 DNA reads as TGTGCCAGCAGCATCGGGACAGGGGGCGAATTCTACGAGCAGTACGTC. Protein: CASSIGTGGEFYEQYV.

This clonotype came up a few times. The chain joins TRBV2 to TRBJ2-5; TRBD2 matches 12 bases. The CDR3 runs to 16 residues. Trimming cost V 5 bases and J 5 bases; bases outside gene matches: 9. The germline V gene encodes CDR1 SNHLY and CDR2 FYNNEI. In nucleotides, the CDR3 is TGTGCCAGCAGTCTAAAACCGGGACTAGCGGGTGAGACCCAGTACTTC. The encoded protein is CASSLKPGLAGETQYF.